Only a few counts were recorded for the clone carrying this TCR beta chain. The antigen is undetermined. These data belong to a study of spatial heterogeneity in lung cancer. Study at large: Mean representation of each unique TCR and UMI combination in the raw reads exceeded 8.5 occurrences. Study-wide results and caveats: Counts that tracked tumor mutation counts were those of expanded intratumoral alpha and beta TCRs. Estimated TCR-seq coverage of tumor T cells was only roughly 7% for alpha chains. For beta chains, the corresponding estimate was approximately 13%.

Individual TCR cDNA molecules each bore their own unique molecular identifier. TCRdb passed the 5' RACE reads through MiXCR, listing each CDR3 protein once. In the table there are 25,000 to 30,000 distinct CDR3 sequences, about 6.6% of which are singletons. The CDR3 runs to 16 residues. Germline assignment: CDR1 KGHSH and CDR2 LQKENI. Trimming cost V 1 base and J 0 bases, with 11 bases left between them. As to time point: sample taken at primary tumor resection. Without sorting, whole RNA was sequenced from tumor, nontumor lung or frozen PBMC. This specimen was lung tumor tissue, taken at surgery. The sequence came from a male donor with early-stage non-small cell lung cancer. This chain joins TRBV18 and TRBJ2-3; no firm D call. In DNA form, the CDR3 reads TGTGCCAGCTCACCACGGCTATATAGTAGCACAGATACGCAGTATTTT. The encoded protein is CASSPRLYSSTDTQYF.